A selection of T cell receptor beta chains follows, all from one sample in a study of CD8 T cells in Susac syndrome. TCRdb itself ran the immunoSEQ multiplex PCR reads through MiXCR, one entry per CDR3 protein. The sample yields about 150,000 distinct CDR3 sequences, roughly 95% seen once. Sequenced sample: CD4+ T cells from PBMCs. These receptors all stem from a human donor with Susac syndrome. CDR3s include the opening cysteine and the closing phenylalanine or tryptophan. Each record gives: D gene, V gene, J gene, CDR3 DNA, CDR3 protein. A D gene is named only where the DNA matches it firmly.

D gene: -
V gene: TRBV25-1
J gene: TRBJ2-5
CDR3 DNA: TGTGCCAGCAGTGAATCTGAGACTAGAGGAGGGACCCAGTACTTC
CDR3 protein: CASSESETRGGTQYF

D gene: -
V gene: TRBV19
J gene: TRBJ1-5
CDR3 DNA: TGTGCCAGTAGTAGTGTGTGGTTGAATCAGCCCCAGCATTTT
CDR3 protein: CASSSVWLNQPQHF

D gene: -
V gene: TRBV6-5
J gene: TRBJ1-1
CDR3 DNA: TGTGCCAGCACACGTAGCAGCTGGGTGAACACTGAAGCTTTCTTT
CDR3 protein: CASTRSSWVNTEAFF

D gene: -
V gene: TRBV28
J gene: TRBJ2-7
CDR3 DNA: TGTGCCAGCAGGCCGAGGGACGTATCCTACGAGCAGTACTTC
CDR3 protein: CASRPRDVSYEQYF

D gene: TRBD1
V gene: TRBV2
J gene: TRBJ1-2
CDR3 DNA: TGTGCCAGCAGTGAACGGACAGGGGGGGGCTATGGCTACACCTTC
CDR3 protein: CASSERTGGGYGYTF

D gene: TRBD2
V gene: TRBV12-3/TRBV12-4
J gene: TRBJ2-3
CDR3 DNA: TGTGCCAGCAGTCCCCTAGCGGGGGGCTCCGATACGCAGTATTTT
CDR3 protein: CASSPLAGGSDTQYF

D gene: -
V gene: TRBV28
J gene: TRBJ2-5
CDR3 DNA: TGTGCCAGTTCCGAGGCAGCTCAAGAGACCCAGTACTTC
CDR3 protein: CASSEAAQETQYF

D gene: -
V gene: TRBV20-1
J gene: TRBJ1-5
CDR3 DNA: TGCAGTGCCCGTGGCTCGAATAGCAATCAGCCCCAGCATTTT
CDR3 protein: CSARGSNSNQPQHF

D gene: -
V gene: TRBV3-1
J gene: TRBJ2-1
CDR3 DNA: TGTGCCAGCAGCCAAGAAACTAAGCAGTTCTTC
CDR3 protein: CASSQETKQFF

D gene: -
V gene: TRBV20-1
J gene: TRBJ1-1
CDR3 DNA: TGCAGTGCTACCCCGGGCCTAGTCACTGAAGCTTTCTTT
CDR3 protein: CSATPGLVTEAFF

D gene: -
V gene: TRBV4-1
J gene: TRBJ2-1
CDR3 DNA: TGCGCCAGCAGCCACGTCAAGCATGAGCAGTTCTTC
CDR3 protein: CASSHVKHEQFF

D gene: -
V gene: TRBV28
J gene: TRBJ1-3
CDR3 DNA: TGTGCCAGCAGGGCCCAAAGACCTGGAAACACCATATATTTT
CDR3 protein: CASRAQRPGNTIYF

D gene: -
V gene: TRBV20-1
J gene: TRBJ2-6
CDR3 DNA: TGCAGTGCTACCCTAGGCTCTGGGGCCAACGTCCTGACTTTC
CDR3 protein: CSATLGSGANVLTF

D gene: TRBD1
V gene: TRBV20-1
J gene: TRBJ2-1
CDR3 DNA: TGCAGTGCTAAAGTGAGGGACAGGGGTTGGCATGAGCAGTTCTTC
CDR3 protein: CSAKVRDRGWHEQFF

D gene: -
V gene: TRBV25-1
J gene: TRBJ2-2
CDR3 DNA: TGTGCCAGCAGTGACTCCCCGCCCGGGGAGCTGTTTTTT
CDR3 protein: CASSDSPPGELFF

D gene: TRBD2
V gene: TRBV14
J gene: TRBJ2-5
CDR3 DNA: TGTGCCAGCAGCCACCTCCCCCCCGGACTAGCGGGAATTCGGGCCGAGACCCAGTACTTC
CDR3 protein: CASSHLPPGLAGIRAETQYF

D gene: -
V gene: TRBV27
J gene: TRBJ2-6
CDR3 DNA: TGTGCCAGCAGTTCCCCCGCCAGGGCTGGGGCCAACGTCCTGACTTTC
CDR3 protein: CASSSPARAGANVLTF

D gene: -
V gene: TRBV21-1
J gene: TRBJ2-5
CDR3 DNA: TGTGCCAGCGAAGCGTTTCAAGAGACCCAGTACTTC
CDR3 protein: CASEAFQETQYF

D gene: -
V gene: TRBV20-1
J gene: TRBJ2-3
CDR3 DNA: TGCAGTGGTAGAAGGGGACCCACAGATACGCAGTATTTT
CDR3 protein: CSGRRGPTDTQYF

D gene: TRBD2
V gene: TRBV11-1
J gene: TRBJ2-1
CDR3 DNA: TGTGCCAGCAGCATTAGAATTGATGGGAGCGGGAGACCCGCTTACAATGAGCAGTTCTTC
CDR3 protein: CASSIRIDGSGRPAYNEQFF

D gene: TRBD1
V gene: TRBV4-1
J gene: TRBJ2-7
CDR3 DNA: TGCGCCAGCAGCCAAGGGGGACAGATCCGCGGCCAGCAGTACTTC
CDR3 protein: CASSQGGQIRGQQYF

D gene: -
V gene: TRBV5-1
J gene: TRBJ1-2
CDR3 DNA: TGCGCCAGCAGCTCGGGATTTGGGGAAGGCTACACCTTC
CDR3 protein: CASSSGFGEGYTF

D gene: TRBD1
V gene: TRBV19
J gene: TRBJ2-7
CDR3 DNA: TGTGCCAGTAGTCGCATGGGCCCAGGGGGATACGAGCAGTACTTC
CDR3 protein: CASSRMGPGGYEQYF